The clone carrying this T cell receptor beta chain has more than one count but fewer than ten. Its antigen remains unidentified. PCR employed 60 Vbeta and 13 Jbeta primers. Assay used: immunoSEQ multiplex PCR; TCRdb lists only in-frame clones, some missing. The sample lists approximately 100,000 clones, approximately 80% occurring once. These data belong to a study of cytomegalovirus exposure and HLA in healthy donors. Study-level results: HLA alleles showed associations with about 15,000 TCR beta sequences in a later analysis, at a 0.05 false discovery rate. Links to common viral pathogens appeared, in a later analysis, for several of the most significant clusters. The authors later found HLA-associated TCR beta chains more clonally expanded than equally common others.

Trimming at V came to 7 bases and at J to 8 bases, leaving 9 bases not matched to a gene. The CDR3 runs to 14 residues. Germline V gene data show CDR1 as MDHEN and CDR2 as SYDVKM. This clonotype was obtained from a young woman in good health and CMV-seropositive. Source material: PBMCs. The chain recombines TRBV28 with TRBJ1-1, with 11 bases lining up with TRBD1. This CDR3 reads CASTPGDRGKEAFF. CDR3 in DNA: TGTGCCAGCACCCCCGGGGACAGGGGGAAGGAAGCTTTCTTT.